This T cell receptor (beta chain) was obtained from a study of T cell responses to AZD1222 COVID-19 vaccine. Measured with immunoSEQ multiplex PCR; TCRdb has only the in-frame clones, and not every one. The sample records about 99,000 clones, about nine tenths being singletons. The receptor's source is an adult in good health. The sample here was peripheral blood, taken on day 0 of AZD1222 vaccination.

Here the CDR3 DNA reads TGTGCCAGCAGCTTAGAGCGTTTTTTGGGGCAAGTCTCTGGGGCCAACGTCCTGACTTTC. Amino acid sequence: CASSLERFLGQVSGANVLTF. The chain combines TRBV11-2 with TRBJ2-6; TRBD1 is a possible D gene (5 bases). V lost 0 bases to trimming and J lost 0 bases, with 18 bases between them. The germline V gene encodes CDR1 SGHAT and CDR2 FQNNGV. The CDR3 contains 20 residues.